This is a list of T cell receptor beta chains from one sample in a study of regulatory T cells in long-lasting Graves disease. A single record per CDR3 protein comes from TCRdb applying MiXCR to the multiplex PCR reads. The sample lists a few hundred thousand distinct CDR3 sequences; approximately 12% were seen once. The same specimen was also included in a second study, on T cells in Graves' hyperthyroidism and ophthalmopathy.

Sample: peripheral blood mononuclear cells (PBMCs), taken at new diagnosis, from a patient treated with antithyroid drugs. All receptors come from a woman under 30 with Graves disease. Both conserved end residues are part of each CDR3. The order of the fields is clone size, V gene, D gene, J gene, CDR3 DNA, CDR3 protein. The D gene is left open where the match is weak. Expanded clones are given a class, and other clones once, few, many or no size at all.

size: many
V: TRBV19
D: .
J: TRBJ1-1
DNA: TGTGCCAGTAGTACGTACACTGAAGCTTTCTTT
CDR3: CASSTYTEAFF

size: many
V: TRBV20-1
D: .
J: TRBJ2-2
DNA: TGCAGTGCTAGAGATAGAAGGGGCCGCACCGGGGAGCTGTTTTTT
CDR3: CSARDRRGRTGELFF

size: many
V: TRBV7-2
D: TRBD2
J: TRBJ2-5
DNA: TGTGCCAGCAGCTCCATGGGACTAGCGGGAGGGCGGGAGACCCAGTACTTC
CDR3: CASSSMGLAGGRETQYF

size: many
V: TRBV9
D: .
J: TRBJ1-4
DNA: TGTGCCAGCAGCTCGTCCTCACGTGTCGGCGAAAAACTGTTTTTT
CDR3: CASSSSSRVGEKLFF

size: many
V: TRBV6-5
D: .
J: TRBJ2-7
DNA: TGTGCCAGCAGTTACCACCCCCGGGGTGGGCTTTGGGACGAGCAGTACTTC
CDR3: CASSYHPRGGLWDEQYF

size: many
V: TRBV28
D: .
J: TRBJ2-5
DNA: TGTGCCAGCAGCTTAGGAGTACAAGAGACCCAGTACTTC
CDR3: CASSLGVQETQYF

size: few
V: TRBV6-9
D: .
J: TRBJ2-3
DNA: TGTGCCAGCAGTTACAGGAGCGAGAGTGTCGGAGATACGCAGTATTTT
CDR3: CASSYRSESVGDTQYF

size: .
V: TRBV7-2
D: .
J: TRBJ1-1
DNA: TGTGCCAGCAGCTCCGGGCGAATGAACACTGAAGCTTCCTTT
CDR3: CASSSGRMNTEASF

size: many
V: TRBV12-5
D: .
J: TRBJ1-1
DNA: TGTGCTAGTGGTTTCCACAACACTGAAGCTTTCTTT
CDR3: CASGFHNTEAFF

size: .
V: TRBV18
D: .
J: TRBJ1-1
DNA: TGTGCCAACTCACACCCGACAGAAACGGCTGAAGCTTTCTTT
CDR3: CANSHPTETAEAFF

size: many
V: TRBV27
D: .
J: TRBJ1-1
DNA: TGTGCCACACTACGTACGGAGGGGGTTTGGACTGAAGCTTTCTTT
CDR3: CATLRTEGVWTEAFF

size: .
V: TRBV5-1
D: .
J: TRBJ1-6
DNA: TGCGCCAGCAGCTTGGCGGGGCCTTATCATTCACCCCTCCACTTT
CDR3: CASSLAGPYHSPLHF

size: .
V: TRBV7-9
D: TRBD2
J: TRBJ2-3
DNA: TGTGCCAGCAGCCAGCCCACTAGCGCAGACACAGATACGCAGTATTTT
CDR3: CASSQPTSADTDTQYF

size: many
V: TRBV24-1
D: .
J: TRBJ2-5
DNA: TGTGCCACCAGTGTCGGGGGTTACCAAGAGACCCAGTACTTC
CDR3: CATSVGGYQETQYF

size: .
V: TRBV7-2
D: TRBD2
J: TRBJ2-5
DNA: TGTGCCAGCAGCTCTAGCGGGGGCTACGAAGAGACCCAGTACTTC
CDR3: CASSSSGGYEETQYF

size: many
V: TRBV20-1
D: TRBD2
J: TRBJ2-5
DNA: TGCAGTGCTAGAGATGGGGCAATGATAGCGGGGGAGGGAGAGACCCAGTACTTC
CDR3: CSARDGAMIAGEGETQYF

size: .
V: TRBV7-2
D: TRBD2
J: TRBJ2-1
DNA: TGTGCCAGCAGCTTAGTGGGAGGGGCTTCCTACAATGAGCAGTTCTTC
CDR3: CASSLVGGASYNEQFF

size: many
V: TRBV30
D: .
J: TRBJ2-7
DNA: TGTGCCTGGAGCCTGCCGGGCGAGCAGTACTTC
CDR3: CAWSLPGEQYF

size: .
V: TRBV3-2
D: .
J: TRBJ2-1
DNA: TGTGCCAGCAGCCAAGATTTCGCGGCTAGCGGGAGCGATGAGCAGTTCTTC
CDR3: CASSQDFAASGSDEQFF

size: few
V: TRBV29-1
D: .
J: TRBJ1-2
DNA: TGCAGCGCCGAACAGGGTTATGGCTACACCTTC
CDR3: CSAEQGYGYTF

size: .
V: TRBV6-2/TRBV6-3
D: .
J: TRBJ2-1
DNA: TGTGCCAGCCTGACGGTGCTAGCGCGCTCCTACAATGAGCAGTTCTTC
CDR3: CASLTVLARSYNEQFF

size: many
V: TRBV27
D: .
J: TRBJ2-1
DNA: TGTGCCAGCAGTTCGACTAGTTCCCCCTACAATGAGCAGTTCTTC
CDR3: CASSSTSSPYNEQFF

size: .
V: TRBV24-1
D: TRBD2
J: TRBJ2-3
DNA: TGTGCCACCTCAGCGACTAGCGGAAACACAGATACGCAGTATTTT
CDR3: CATSATSGNTDTQYF

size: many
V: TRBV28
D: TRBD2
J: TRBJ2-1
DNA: TGTGCCAGCAGTCCCCCATCGGTCCGGGAGGGGTCGGATGAGCAGTTCTTC
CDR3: CASSPPSVREGSDEQFF

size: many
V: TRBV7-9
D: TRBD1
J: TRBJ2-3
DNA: TGTGCCAGCAGCCTCGACAGGGCCCTAGATACGCAGTATTTT
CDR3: CASSLDRALDTQYF

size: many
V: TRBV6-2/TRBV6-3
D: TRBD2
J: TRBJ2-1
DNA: TGTGCCAGCAGTTACGACCCCTCTAGCGGAGTTTACAATGAGCAGTTCTTC
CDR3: CASSYDPSSGVYNEQFF

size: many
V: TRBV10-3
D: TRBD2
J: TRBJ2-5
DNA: TGTGCCATCGGCGAGGCTAGCGGCTACCAAGAGACCCAGTACTTC
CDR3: CAIGEASGYQETQYF

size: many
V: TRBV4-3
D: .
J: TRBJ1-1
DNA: TGCGCCAGCAGCCCCGGGAAGGGCTTAGGGAACACTGAAGCTTTCTTT
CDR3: CASSPGKGLGNTEAFF

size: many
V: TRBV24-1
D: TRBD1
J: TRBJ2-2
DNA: TGTGCCACCAGTGATTTCCGGGACAGGGCCACCGGGGAGCTGTTTTTT
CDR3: CATSDFRDRATGELFF

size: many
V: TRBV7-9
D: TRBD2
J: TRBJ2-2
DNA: TGTGCCAGCAGCACGGGGGGAGCGTACACCGGGGAGCTGTTTTTT
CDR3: CASSTGGAYTGELFF

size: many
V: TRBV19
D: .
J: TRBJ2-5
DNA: TGTGCCAGTAGTATGCCGAGGGAAGAGACCCAGTACTTC
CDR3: CASSMPREETQYF

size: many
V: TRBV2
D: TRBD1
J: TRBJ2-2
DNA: TGTGCCAGCAGAGGGACAGGGGTCACCGGGGAGCTGTTTTTT
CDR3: CASRGTGVTGELFF

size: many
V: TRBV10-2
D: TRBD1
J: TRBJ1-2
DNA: TGCGCCAGCAGTCCGGGACAGGGGGCGAATAGAGCGGGAGGCTACACCTTC
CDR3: CASSPGQGANRAGGYTF

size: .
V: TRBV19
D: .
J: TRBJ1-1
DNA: TGTGCCAGTAGTAATGGTTACACTGAAGCTTTCTTT
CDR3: CASSNGYTEAFF

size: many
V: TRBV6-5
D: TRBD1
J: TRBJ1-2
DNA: TGTGCCAGCAGTTCTCAGGACAGGGGAGGCTACACCTTC
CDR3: CASSSQDRGGYTF

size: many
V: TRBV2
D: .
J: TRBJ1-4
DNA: TGTGCCAGCACTGACAGAACTAATGAAAAACTGTTTTTT
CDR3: CASTDRTNEKLFF

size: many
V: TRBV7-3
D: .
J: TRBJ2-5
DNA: TGTGCCAGCAGCCGAAGTGGGGGCGCAGGCGAGACCCAGTACTTC
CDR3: CASSRSGGAGETQYF

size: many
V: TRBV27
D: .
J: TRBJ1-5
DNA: TGTGCCAGCAGTTTAGCGGGGAATAGCAATCAGCCCCAGCATTTT
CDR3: CASSLAGNSNQPQHF